The 28 T cell receptor beta chains below were found in one sample sequenced in a study of cytomegalovirus exposure and HLA in healthy donors. PCR employed 60 Vbeta and 13 Jbeta primers. TCRdb's copy holds only in-frame clones and misses some; the assay was immunoSEQ multiplex PCR. The sample includes fewer than 200,000 clones, 76% seen only once; the top ten take less than 1%. The sample comprised PBMCs. The receptor source for this set is a female donor in good health and CMV-seronegative.

The CDR3 region is CARSPGGVETQYF. CDR3 coding DNA: TGTGCGCGGAGCCCAGGGGGCGTTGAGACCCAGTACTTC. The chain couples TRBV30 to TRBJ2-5; the match to TRBD1 covers 8 bases. Germline V gene data show CDR1 as GTSNPN and CDR2 as SVGIG (reference sequence). This CDR3 spans 13 amino acids.

DNA for the CDR3: TGCGCCAGCAGCTTGGGTAGTGACTATGGCTACACCTTC. Its translation is CASSLGSDYGYTF. The V and J genes are TRBV5-1 and TRBJ1-2; D remains ambiguous. The CDR3 runs 13 residues. Germline CDR1 is SGHRS and CDR2 is YFSETQ. Trimming cost V 0 bases and J 3 bases, with 6 bases left between them. Drawing the rest from reference TRBV5-1 and TRBJ1-2, the complete variable domain is KAGVTQTPRYLIKTRGQQVTLSCSPISGHRSVSWYQQTPGQGLQFLFEYFSETQRNKGNFPGRFSGRQFSNSRSEMNVSTLELGDSALYLCASSLGSDYGYTFGSGTRLTVV.

The chain is built from TRBV7-2 and TRBJ2-7; TRBD1 matches at 8 bases. The V and J ends lost 4 bases and 2 bases, in that order; junction bases with no gene match: 4. The CDR3 has 14 amino acids. Looked up from germline, CDR1 is SGHTA and CDR2 is FQGNSA. DNA for the CDR3: TGTGCCAGCAGCTGGCCGGACAGGGCCTACGAGCAGTACTTC. This translates into CASSWPDRAYEQYF.

The rearrangement joins TRBV20-1 to TRBJ2-7; D unclear. Trimming shortened V by 4 bases and J by 6 bases, and 10 bases separated the two germline ends. This CDR3 has 11 amino acids. From germline, CDR1 is DFQATT and CDR2 SNEGSKA (reference sequence). The CDR3 region has the DNA TGCAGTGCTAAGATTAGTCGCGAGCAGTACTTC. This sequence encodes CSAKISREQYF.

On this clone itself: A junction end diverges from the germline sequence, so it may reflect a read error. The V and J genes are TRBV4-3 and TRBJ2-6; D is perhaps TRBD1 (5 bases). The CDR3 is 15 amino acids. The germline V gene has CDR1 LGHNA and CDR2 YSLEER. The chain's CDR3 is CASSQGFSGANGLTF. CDR3 DNA sequence: TGCGCCAGCAGCCAAGGGTTTTCTGGGGCCAACGGCCTGACTTTC.

V is TRBV15 and J is TRBJ2-3, with D possibly matching TRBD2 (5 bases). V lost 1 base and J lost 3, with 11 bases in between. Germline CDR1 reads LNHNV; CDR2 reads YYDKDF (reference sequence). CDR3 length equals 15 residues. The CDR3 DNA follows: TGTGCCACCAGCAGAGTCACTAGATTGACAGATACGCAGTATTTT. Translated: CATSRVTRLTDTQYF.

This chain joins TRBV28 and TRBJ2-2; TRBD2 matches at 12 bases. This CDR3 is built from 16 residues. Germline V gives CDR1 MDHEN, CDR2 SYDVKM. The V segment lost 1 base and the J segment 5 bases; nucleotides outside the gene matches: 2. CDR3 bases: TGTGCCAGCAGTTTATACGGACTAGCGGGGACCGGGGAGCTGTTTTTT. This codes for CASSLYGLAGTGELFF.

This chain uses TRBV19 with TRBJ2-7; tentative D call: TRBD2 (5 bases). CDR1 and CDR2 from the germline V gene are LNHDA and SQIVND (reference sequence). The CDR3 runs 13 residues. V was shortened by 3 bases and J by 5 bases, with 11 bases between the two germline ends. This CDR3 is CASSILGVNEQYF. The CDR3 DNA sequence: TGTGCCAGTAGTATCTTGGGAGTCAACGAGCAGTACTTC.

The chain uses TRBV18 and TRBJ2-1; 11 nucleotides line up with TRBD2. Germline CDR1 KGHSH, CDR2 LQKENI. With V trimmed by 3 bases and J by 6 bases, 7 bases remained unmatched. The CDR3 runs to 16 residues. The CDR3 reads CASSPTLAGGANEQFF. CDR3 DNA: TGTGCCAGCTCACCCACCTTAGCGGGAGGGGCCAATGAGCAGTTCTTC.

The chain joins TRBV7-2 to TRBJ2-5, with D perhaps TRBD2 (6 bases). CDR3 length: 14 residues. V shed 5 bases and J shed 7 bases, with 17 bases lying between them. Germline V gene lookup returns CDR1 SGHTA and CDR2 FQGNSA. The CDR3 DNA reads as TGTGCCAGCAGCCGGGGAGGTTATAAGGGGACCCAGTACTTC. This gives the protein CASSRGGYKGTQYF.

The chain couples TRBV11-2 to TRBJ2-7, with TRBD2 matching over 11 bases. Unmatched junction bases numbered 15, after V lost 5 bases and J lost 3 bases. Germline CDR1 reads SGHAT; CDR2 reads FQNNGV. The CDR3 extends over 18 amino acids. Here the CDR3 DNA reads TGTGCCAGCAGCGTCGGGACGTTGGGACTAGCGGTGCTCTACGAGCAGTACTTC. It specifies CASSVGTLGLAVLYEQYF.

This clone has just a few counts. V gene TRBV19 combines with J gene TRBJ1-2; D uncertain. V dropped 10 bases and J dropped 7 bases, with 13 bases sitting between them. CDR3 length: 11 residues. Per the germline V gene, CDR1 is LNHDA and CDR2 is SQIVND (reference sequence). In DNA form, the CDR3 reads TGTGCCAATTCAGCGAGCAGTGGCTACACCTTC. Its translation: CANSASSGYTF.

A few counts support this clone. One end of the junction fails to match germline, which may point to a read error. V and J are TRBV6-1 and TRBJ2-4; TRBD1 aligns across 9 bases. Germline loops: CDR1 MNHNS, CDR2 SASEGT. This CDR3 is built from 11 residues. The CDR3 protein is CASSEGTGIDF. CDR3 nucleotides: TGTGCCAGCAGCGAAGGGACAGGGATCGACTTC.

The chain uses TRBV6-6 and TRBJ2-1; 9 positions match TRBD1. The germline V gene has CDR1 MNHNY and CDR2 SVGAGI (reference sequence). The CDR3 totals 14 residues. The trim removed 2 bases at V and 8 bases at J, leaving 4 bases unmatched. The CDR3 here is CASSYPDRGHEQFF. CDR3 DNA sequence: TGTGCCAGCAGTTACCCGGACAGGGGCCATGAGCAGTTCTTC.

This clone was found a few times. V gene TRBV6-5 combines with J gene TRBJ1-2, with a weak D call TRBD1 (5 bases). CDR1 and CDR2 from the germline V gene are MNHEY and SVGAGI. CDR3 length equals 15 residues. The V end was cut by 3 bases, the J end by 8 bases, with 19 bases between. CDR3 DNA: TGTGCCAGCAGTTATGATCCGACCCCATGGGGCGGCTACACCTTC. Residues: CASSYDPTPWGGYTF.

This clone was seen a handful of times. J is TRBJ2-7 and V is TRBV10-3; the match to TRBD1 covers 10 bases. The CDR3 loop spans 15 amino acids. The V gene's germline CDR1 is ENHRY and CDR2 SYGVKD. Trimming removed 5 bases from V and 5 bases from J; junction bases left unmatched: 9. In DNA form, the CDR3 reads TGTGCCATCAGTTCCGGACAGGGGGTTTGGAACGAGCAGTACTTC. Encoded protein: CAISSGQGVWNEQYF.

This clone was seen more than once but under ten times. This specimen includes other DNA sequences encoding the same CDR3. This chain connects TRBV4-3 to TRBJ2-1; 9 nucleotides align to TRBD1. V gave up 5 bases and J gave up 2 bases; unmatched junction bases: 4. The CDR3 has 15 residues. Germline CDR1 reads LGHNA; CDR2 reads YSLEER. The CDR3 DNA sequence: TGCGCCAGCAGCTCCGGGACAGGGACCTACAATGAGCAGTTCTTC. It is translated as CASSSGTGTYNEQFF.

There are a few counts of this clone. The V gene is TRBV6-1, the J gene TRBJ2-7; D may be TRBD2 (6 bases). Germline V gene sequence: CDR1 MNHNS, CDR2 SASEGT. Trimming left V 0 bases short and J 1 base short, with 13 bases between. The CDR3 is made up of 16 amino acids. The CDR3 sequence is CASSEAAQRASYEQYF. CDR3 DNA sequence: TGTGCCAGCAGTGAAGCGGCCCAGCGGGCATCCTACGAGCAGTACTTC.

The chain links TRBV4-1 to TRBJ2-3; the D is unclear. Trimming removed 0 bases from V and 4 bases from J, with 14 bases in between. The CDR3 contains 16 residues. Germline V gives CDR1 MGHRA, CDR2 YSYEKL. CDR3 amino acids: CASSQEPSRVADTQYF. In DNA form, the CDR3 reads TGCGCCAGCAGCCAAGAGCCGAGTCGAGTCGCAGATACGCAGTATTTT.

The V call is TRBV5-4, the J call TRBJ2-3; the D gene is possibly TRBD1 (5 bases). Between the trimmed V and J ends, which lost 3 bases and 2 bases, there was a span of 16 bases. Germline CDR1 reads SGHNT; CDR2 reads YYREEE (reference sequence). The CDR3 covers 16 residues. The DNA for the CDR3 is TGTGCCAGCAGCTACCGTCACCAGGGCACCACAGATACGCAGTATTTT. It encodes CASSYRHQGTTDTQYF.

In this sample, this clone turned up a few times. The V and J genes are TRBV4-1 and TRBJ2-1; TRBD2 matches at 12 bases. The V and J ends lost 4 bases and 7 bases, in that order; junction bases with no gene match: 11. CDR1 is MGHRA, CDR2 YSYEKL, per germline. The CDR3 extends over 17 amino acids. In DNA, the CDR3 is TGCGCCAGCAGCCGTGTTCCTAGCGGGAGGGCCATAAATGAGCAGTTCTTC. Translation: CASSRVPSGRAINEQFF.

J is TRBJ2-6 and V is TRBV5-1; D gene ambiguous. Germline V lookup: CDR1 SGHRS, CDR2 YFSETQ. This CDR3 is built from 15 residues. Trimming left V 4 bases short and J 2 bases short, with 10 bases between. The CDR3 loop is CASSQTVAGANVLTF. The DNA of the CDR3 is TGCGCCAGCAGCCAAACAGTAGCTGGGGCCAACGTCCTGACTTTC.

The V gene is TRBV30, the J gene TRBJ2-5; 10 bases are shared with TRBD2. This CDR3 region has 14 residues. Trimming at V came to 8 bases and at J to 0 bases, leaving 6 bases not matched to a gene. CDR1 is GTSNPN, CDR2 SVGIG, per germline (reference sequence). CDR3 loop: CAAEGLADQETQYF. In nucleotides, the CDR3 is TGTGCCGCGGAAGGACTAGCGGACCAAGAGACCCAGTACTTC.

This chain joins TRBV9 and TRBJ2-1; D may be TRBD2 (7 bases). The CDR3 contains 16 residues. V dropped 0 bases and J dropped 1 base, with 11 bases sitting between them. Germline V gene lookup returns CDR1 SGDLS and CDR2 YYNGEE. CDR3 sequence reads: CASSVGGGASYNEQFF. In DNA, the CDR3 is TGTGCCAGCAGCGTAGGGGGGGGCGCTTCCTACAATGAGCAGTTCTTC. Drawing the rest from reference TRBV9 and TRBJ2-1, the complete variable domain is DSGVTQTPKHLITATGQRVTLRCSPRSGDLSVYWYQQSLDQGLQFLIQYYNGEERAKGNILERFSAQQFPDLHSELNLSSLELGDSALYFCASSVGGGASYNEQFFGPGTRLTVL.

The chain employs TRBV5-1 and TRBJ2-3, with 8 bases lining up with TRBD1. Germline CDR1 and CDR2: SGHRS and YFSETQ. The CDR3 covers 16 residues. V trimming: 0 bases; J trimming: 3 bases; junction bases outside the gene matches: 6. The CDR3 region is CASSLDPGGGTDTQYF. The CDR3 DNA follows: TGCGCCAGCAGCTTGGACCCAGGGGGCGGGACAGATACGCAGTATTTT.

This clone was detected only once. The chain uses TRBV7-2 and TRBJ2-7; 14 nucleotides line up with TRBD2. The CDR3 totals 16 residues. The V and J ends lost 6 bases and 0 bases, in that order; junction bases with no gene match: 4. Germline CDR1 reads SGHTA; CDR2 reads FQGNSA. The CDR3 is CASSRTSGGSSYEQYF. CDR3 DNA: TGTGCCAGCAGTCGGACTAGCGGGGGGAGCTCCTACGAGCAGTACTTC.

The chain combines TRBV20-1 with TRBJ1-2; maybe TRBD1 (6 bases). V lost 5 bases and J 8 bases, leaving 12 bases between the germline ends. Germline-derived CDR1 and CDR2 are DFQATT and SNEGSKA (reference sequence). This CDR3 has 11 residues. The CDR3 spells CSARHQGGYTF. Here the CDR3 DNA reads TGCAGTGCTCGACATCAGGGGGGCTACACCTTC.

The chain combines TRBV7-2 with TRBJ2-5; 9 positions agree with TRBD1. This CDR3 region has 16 residues. CDR1 is SGHTA, CDR2 FQGNSA, per germline. Trimming cost V 5 bases and J 5 bases; bases outside gene matches: 12. Written as DNA, the CDR3 is TGTGCCAGCAGCAGAAGTCAACAGGGGGCGTTTGAGACCCAGTACTTC. Its translation is CASSRSQQGAFETQYF.